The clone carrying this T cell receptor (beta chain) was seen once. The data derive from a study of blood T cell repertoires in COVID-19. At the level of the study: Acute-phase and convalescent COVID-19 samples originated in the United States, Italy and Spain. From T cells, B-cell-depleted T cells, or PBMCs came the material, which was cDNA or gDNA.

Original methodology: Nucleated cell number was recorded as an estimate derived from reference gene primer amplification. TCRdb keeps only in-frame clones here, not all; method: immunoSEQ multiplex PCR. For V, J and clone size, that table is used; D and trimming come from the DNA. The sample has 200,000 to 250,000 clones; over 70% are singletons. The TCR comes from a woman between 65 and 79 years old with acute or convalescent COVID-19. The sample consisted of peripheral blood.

The CDR3 reads CASSARDRNTEAFF. The CDR3 DNA is TGTGCCAGCAGTGCCCGGGACAGGAACACTGAAGCTTTCTTT. The V gene is TRBV2, the J gene TRBJ1-1; 7 bases are a match to TRBD1. There are 14 residues in the CDR3. Germline assignment: CDR1 SNHLY and CDR2 FYNNEI. The V and J ends lost 4 bases and 1 base, in that order; junction bases with no gene match: 3.